The T cell receptor (beta chain) under discussion was sequenced for a study of Graves' ophthalmopathy and Graves' hyperthyroidism. Study results and limitations: The model reached 70% to 71% sensitivity and approximately 72% specificity for predicting ophthalmopathy progression.

Trimming took off 4 bases at V and 0 bases at J, with 10 bases between the two ends. This CDR3 region has 14 residues. CDR1 KGHSH and CDR2 LQKENI come from the germline V gene. Investigators amplified TCR beta CDR3 regions from RNA transcripts. An opening RT-PCR round employed HTBI primers and preceded a second-round multiplex PCR. Each CDR3 protein gets one entry after TCRdb re-called the multiplex PCR reads with MiXCR. The data show 300,000 to 500,000 distinct CDR3 sequences, 15% to 17% seen once. About this clonotype: Its antigen remains unidentified.

Hyperthyroidism patients, all newly diagnosed, had under 2 months' duration and ages of 18 to 65. As diagnostic evidence, clinical symptoms, serum thyroxine, TRAb, thyroid ultrasound and orbital computed tomography were relied upon. The receptor was derived from a woman younger than 30 with stable Graves' hyperthyroidism. V usage is TRBV18 and J usage is TRBJ2-7; D gene unclear. The sequencing sample was made of peripheral blood. The CDR3 here is CASSRSEVSYEQYF. CDR3 DNA: TGTGCCAGCTCACGTTCCGAGGTCTCCTACGAGCAGTACTTC.